This T cell receptor (beta chain) was sequenced in a study of cytomegalovirus exposure and HLA in healthy donors. Germline V CDR1 and CDR2: SGHNT, YYREEE (reference sequence). With 9 bases clipped from V and 4 bases from J, the junction kept 10 bases outside the gene matches. This CDR3 spans 14 amino acids. Notes on the study in general: A later analysis showed HLA-associated TCR beta chains outstripping equally common others in clonal expansion.

The PCR had 60 Vbeta and 13 Jbeta primers. TCRdb's copy holds only in-frame clones and misses some; the assay was immunoSEQ multiplex PCR. The table lists 150,000 to 200,000 clones. About this clone: What it binds is not known.

V gene TRBV5-4 combines with J gene TRBJ2-5; 9 positions agree with TRBD1. The sequenced sample consisted of PBMCs. The receptor's source is a woman between 18 and 29 years old in good health and CMV-seropositive. The DNA for the CDR3 is TGTGCCACCGAACAGGGGGCGGTGGGAGAGACCCAGTACTTC. Amino acid sequence: CATEQGAVGETQYF.